This is a list of T cell receptor beta chains from one sample in a study of T cell changes during pregnancy in multiple sclerosis. The protocol was immunoSEQ multiplex PCR, while the TCRdb copy is restricted to in-frame clones and leaves out a portion. This sample yields roughly 61,000 clones, of which roughly 94% are seen a single time; 2.5% belongs to the top ten. The material sequenced was CD8+ T cells from peripheral blood mononuclear cells, taken after pregnancy. All receptors derive from a female donor with multiple sclerosis, enrolled in a pregnancy study. CDR3s include the opening cysteine and the closing phenylalanine or tryptophan. Fields, in order: clone size, V gene, J gene, D gene, CDR3 DNA, CDR3 protein. A D gene is named only where the DNA matches it firmly. Expanded clones get a size class; other rows say once, few or many, or leave the size out.

.,TRBV5-4,TRBJ2-1,TRBD2,TGTGCCAGCAGCCCTGGACTAGCGGGAGGGCTGGATGAGCAGTTCTTC,CASSPGLAGGLDEQFF
.,TRBV28,TRBJ1-4,.,TGTGCCAGCAGTTTGGGAGGGTCTATCAATGAAAAACTGTTTTTT,CASSLGGSINEKLFF
.,TRBV6-1,TRBJ2-5,.,TGTGCCAGCAGTAAAGAGCGCTACGTCCCCCAAGAGACCCAGTACTTC,CASSKERYVPQETQYF
.,TRBV19,TRBJ2-7,TRBD2,TGTGCCAGTAGCTTTTACGGGGGGGCCTACGAGCAGTACTTC,CASSFYGGAYEQYF
once,TRBV5-4,TRBJ2-4,.,TGTGCCAGCAGCTTGGAAGGGGGAATCATTCAGTACTTC,CASSLEGGIIQYF
.,TRBV27,TRBJ2-3,.,TGTGCCAGCAGTTTAGCGGAAACTAGCACAGATACGCAGTATTTT,CASSLAETSTDTQYF
.,TRBV7-2,TRBJ2-5,TRBD2,TGTGCCAGCAGCCCGATGGTAGCGGGAGGAGAGACCCAGTACTTC,CASSPMVAGGETQYF
.,TRBV28,TRBJ2-7,TRBD1,TGTGCCAGCAGTTTAACAGGGGGAGCCTACGAGCAGTACTTC,CASSLTGGAYEQYF
.,TRBV28,TRBJ1-2,.,TGTGCCAGCAGTTTCTTGGACAGTTCCTATGGCTACACCTTC,CASSFLDSSYGYTF
.,TRBV7-9,TRBJ2-3,TRBD2,TGTGCCAGCAGCTTAAATTTTGGCGGGAGCGCAGATACGCAGTATTTT,CASSLNFGGSADTQYF
once,TRBV7-8,TRBJ2-7,.,TGTGCCAGCAGCTTCCTAGGACAGGGAGGGGAAGAGCAGTACTTC,CASSFLGQGGEEQYF
.,TRBV19,TRBJ2-2,TRBD2,TGTGCCAGTAGTATGGGGACTAGCCACGGGGAGCTGTTTTTT,CASSMGTSHGELFF
.,TRBV11-2,TRBJ2-7,TRBD2,TGTGCCAGCAGCTTACAGCCGGGAGGCTACGAGCAGTACTTC,CASSLQPGGYEQYF
.,TRBV4-1,TRBJ2-7,TRBD2,TGCGCCAGCAGCCAACAAAACTTAGCGGGAAGTTCGTACGAGCAGTACTTC,CASSQQNLAGSSYEQYF
.,TRBV5-5,TRBJ2-5,.,TGTGCCAGCAGCGCGATGGTTGAGACCCAGTACTTC,CASSAMVETQYF
.,TRBV4-3,TRBJ2-3,TRBD2,TGCGCCAGCAGTCGCGGGGGGAGGACAGATACGCAGTATTTT,CASSRGGRTDTQYF
.,TRBV7-9,TRBJ1-5,.,TGTGCCAGCAGCTTGGGGGGAAGAAGCAATCAGCCCCAGCATTTT,CASSLGGRSNQPQHF
.,TRBV21-1,TRBJ2-1,.,TGTGCCAGCAGCAAAGAGTGGGACAGGGGCCTCCATGAGCAGTTCTTC,CASSKEWDRGLHEQFF
.,TRBV6-6,TRBJ1-3,.,TGTGCCAGCACCGAGAACTCTGGAAACACCATATATTTT,CASTENSGNTIYF
.,TRBV2,TRBJ2-6,.,TGTGCCAGCATTCTAGAGGGAGTTGGGGCCAACGTCCTGACTTTC,CASILEGVGANVLTF
once,TRBV6-4,TRBJ1-1,.,TGTGCCAGCAGTTACGAGGACAGTGAGAACACTGAAGCTTTCTTT,CASSYEDSENTEAFF
.,TRBV27,TRBJ2-7,.,TGTGCCAGCGGGCCGGGGGACTACGAGCAGTACTTC,CASGPGDYEQYF
.,TRBV5-5,TRBJ2-3,TRBD1,TGTGCCAGCAGCGGTACAGGGGATGGGGCTAGCACAGATACGCAGTATTTT,CASSGTGDGASTDTQYF
.,TRBV5-1,TRBJ2-5,.,TGCGCCAGCAGCCCTGGGGGGGGCTCGGAGGGAGAGACCCAGTACTTC,CASSPGGGSEGETQYF
.,TRBV12-5,TRBJ1-2,TRBD1,TGTGCTAGTGGCCCCCAGGGGGCCCGACACCCTAACTATGGCTACACCTTC,CASGPQGARHPNYGYTF
.,TRBV5-1,TRBJ2-3,.,TGCGCCAGCAGCTGGGGGACTAGCACAGATACGCAGTATTTT,CASSWGTSTDTQYF
.,TRBV5-4,TRBJ2-1,TRBD2,TGTGCCAGCAATCCGAGCGGGAGGTTGGATGAGCAGTTCTTC,CASNPSGRLDEQFF
.,TRBV19,TRBJ2-1,.,TGTGCCAGTAGTATAGTCGGGATGAGCTCCTACAATGAGCAGTTCTTC,CASSIVGMSSYNEQFF
once,TRBV11-3,TRBJ2-1,TRBD2,TGTGCCAGCAGCTTAGGGGGTAGCGGGAGAACTGAGCAGTTCTTC,CASSLGGSGRTEQFF
.,TRBV19,TRBJ2-1,TRBD2,TGTGCCAGTAGCATAACTAGCGGGAGTAACAATGAGCAGTTCTTC,CASSITSGSNNEQFF
.,TRBV30,TRBJ2-1,TRBD2,TGTGCCTGGAGCCCCTTAGCGGGAGGCTACAATGAGCAGTTCTTC,CAWSPLAGGYNEQFF
once,TRBV9,TRBJ1-2,.,TGTGCCAGCAGCGTAGGGGGGCAAGGCTACACCTTC,CASSVGGQGYTF
.,TRBV9,TRBJ1-1,.,TGTGCCAGCAGCGCTGAGGCGGGAGGGGCGCAAACTGAAGCTTTCTTT,CASSAEAGGAQTEAFF
.,TRBV11-2,TRBJ1-1,.,TGTGCCAGCAGCTTAGCCCAGGCTGAAGCTTTCTTT,CASSLAQAEAFF
few,TRBV28,TRBJ2-1,TRBD2,TGTGCCAGCAGCTTGGCTAGCGGGAACTACAATGAGCAGTTCTTC,CASSLASGNYNEQFF
.,TRBV9,TRBJ2-7,TRBD1,TGTGCCAGCAGCGGGGACAGTTACGAGCAGTACTTC,CASSGDSYEQYF
.,TRBV11-2,TRBJ1-1,TRBD1,TGTGCCAGCAGCGAAGGACAGGCCTCGAACACTGAAGCTTTCTTT,CASSEGQASNTEAFF
.,TRBV19,TRBJ2-7,.,TGTGCCAGTAGTCCCACGTACAGGGCCGACATCTACGAGCAGTACTTC,CASSPTYRADIYEQYF
once,TRBV27,TRBJ1-1,.,TGTGCCAGCAGGTCACTAGGTGGCACTGAAGCTTTCTTT,CASRSLGGTEAFF
.,TRBV4-1,TRBJ2-2,TRBD2,TGCGCCAGCAGCCAAGAACTAGCGGGAGCGAACACCGGGGAGCTGTTTTTT,CASSQELAGANTGELFF
.,TRBV5-1,TRBJ2-4,.,TGCGCCAGCAGCTCTAATTCGGGTGGACTCAAAAACATTCAGTACTTC,CASSSNSGGLKNIQYF
.,TRBV27,TRBJ1-2,.,TGTGCCAGCAGTTTATCAGGTGGAGACTATGGCTACACCTTC,CASSLSGGDYGYTF
.,TRBV18,TRBJ2-5,.,TGTGCCAGCTCACACGATAGGTCGGGACTTGGGGAGACCCAGTACTTC,CASSHDRSGLGETQYF
few,TRBV9,TRBJ1-1,TRBD1,TGTGCCAGCAGCGTAGCTTCAGGGGGGACTGAAGCTTTCTTT,CASSVASGGTEAFF
.,TRBV5-1,TRBJ2-1,TRBD2,TGCGCCAGCAGCTTGAGTATAGCGGGAGAGGTCCATGAGCAGTTCTTC,CASSLSIAGEVHEQFF
.,TRBV6-1,TRBJ2-7,.,TGTGCCAGCAGTGAGGGCCAGGACGGGAGCTCCTACGAGCAGTACTTC,CASSEGQDGSSYEQYF
.,TRBV25-1,TRBJ2-7,TRBD2,TGTGCCAGCAGTGATGGCCCTCCCAGCGGGGAGCCCAATTCCGAGCAGTACTTC,CASSDGPPSGEPNSEQYF
.,TRBV11-2,TRBJ2-3,.,TGTGCCAGCAGCTTAGTCCAGGCAGATACGCAGTATTTT,CASSLVQADTQYF
.,TRBV7-9,TRBJ1-2,.,TGTGCCAGCAGCCCTCAGGGGCACTATGGCTACACCTTC,CASSPQGHYGYTF
medium-sized,TRBV6-4,TRBJ2-1,TRBD2,TGTGCCAGCAGTGATCTAGCGGGCTCCTACAATGAGCAGTTCTTC,CASSDLAGSYNEQFF